The present T cell receptor (beta chain) was sequenced within a study of OX40 agonist ivuxolimab in advanced cancers. In the study overall: Intravenous ivuxolimab at 0.01 to 10 mg/kg was given to patients every 2 weeks. People in dose escalation had one of these cancers: hepatocellular carcinoma, melanoma, renal cell or head and neck cancer.

Sequencing was performed with immunoSEQ multiplex PCR; in TCRdb, only in-frame clones are kept and a portion is missing. The sample carries roughly 36,000 clones, 80% to 85% recorded once. CDR3 size: 17 residues. The V gene end was trimmed by 4 bases and the J gene end by 1 base; junction bases not matched to a gene: 5. Germline CDR1 SEHNR, CDR2 FQNEAQ (reference sequence). The specimen comprised CD4+ or CD8+ T cells sorted from blood, sampled in a trial of the OX40 agonist ivuxolimab. The clonotype comes from an adult with an advanced solid tumor such as melanoma, head and neck, liver or kidney cancer. This rearrangement joins TRBV7-9 to TRBJ2-3; 13 nucleotides align to TRBD2. The CDR3 bases are TGTGCCAGCAGCTCGGCGGGACTAGCGGGGCGCACAGATACGCAGTATTTT. Protein product: CASSSAGLAGRTDTQYF.